The clone carrying this T cell receptor beta chain was counted between two and nine times. As yet, its antigen is unknown. TCRdb processed the 5' RACE reads anew with MiXCR; each CDR3 protein has one entry. The table shows around 280,000 distinct CDR3 sequences, with under 9% occurring only once. The data originate from a study of identical twins. Study-level points and caveats: Where out-of-frame alpha sequences were twin-shared, they showed excess low generation probability.

These same data were also listed under a study on yellow fever vaccine responses in identical twins.

The sequence was obtained from a woman under 30 in good health. The sequencing sample was made of memory (CD45RO+) T cells sorted from blood.

The CDR3 region is CASSDTSGVGVEQFF. DNA for the CDR3: TGTGCCAGCAGCGACACTAGCGGGGTTGGAGTCGAGCAGTTCTTC. The chain recombines TRBV11-2 with TRBJ2-1, with 10 bases identical to TRBD2. Looked up from germline, CDR1 is SGHAT and CDR2 is FQNNGV. Trimming cost V 5 bases and J 10 bases; bases outside gene matches: 11. This CDR3 comprises 15 residues.